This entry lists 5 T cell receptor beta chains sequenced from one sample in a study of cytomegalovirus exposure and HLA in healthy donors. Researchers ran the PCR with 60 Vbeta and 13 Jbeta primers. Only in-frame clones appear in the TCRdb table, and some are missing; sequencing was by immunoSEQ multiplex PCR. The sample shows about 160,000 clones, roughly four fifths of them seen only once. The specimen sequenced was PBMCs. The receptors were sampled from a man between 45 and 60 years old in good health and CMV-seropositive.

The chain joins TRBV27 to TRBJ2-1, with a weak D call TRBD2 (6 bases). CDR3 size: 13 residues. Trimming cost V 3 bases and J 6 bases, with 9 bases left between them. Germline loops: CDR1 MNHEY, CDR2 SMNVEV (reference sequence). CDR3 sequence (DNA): TGTGCCAGCAGTTTCTTACTAGCCAATGAGCAGTTCTTC. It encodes CASSFLLANEQFF.

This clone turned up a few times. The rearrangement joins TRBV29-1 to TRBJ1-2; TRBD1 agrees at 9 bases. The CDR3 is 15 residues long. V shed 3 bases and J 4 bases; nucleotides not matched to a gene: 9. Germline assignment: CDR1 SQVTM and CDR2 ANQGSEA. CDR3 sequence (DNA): TGCAGCGTTGATGTCCTGGACAGGGGAATCTATGGCTACACCTTC. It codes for CSVDVLDRGIYGYTF.

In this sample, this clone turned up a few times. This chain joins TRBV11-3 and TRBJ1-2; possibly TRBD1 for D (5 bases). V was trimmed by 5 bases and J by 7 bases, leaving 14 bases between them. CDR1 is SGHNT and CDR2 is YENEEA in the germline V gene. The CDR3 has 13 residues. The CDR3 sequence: CASSQEGQGGYTF. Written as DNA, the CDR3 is TGTGCCAGCAGCCAAGAAGGTCAGGGTGGCTACACCTTC.

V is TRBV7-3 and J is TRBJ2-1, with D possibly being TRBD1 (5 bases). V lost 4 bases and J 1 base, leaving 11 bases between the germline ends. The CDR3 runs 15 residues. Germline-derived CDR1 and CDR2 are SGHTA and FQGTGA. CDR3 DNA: TGTGCCAGCAGCTATCTCGACAGTTCCTACAATGAGCAGTTCTTC. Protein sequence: CASSYLDSSYNEQFF.

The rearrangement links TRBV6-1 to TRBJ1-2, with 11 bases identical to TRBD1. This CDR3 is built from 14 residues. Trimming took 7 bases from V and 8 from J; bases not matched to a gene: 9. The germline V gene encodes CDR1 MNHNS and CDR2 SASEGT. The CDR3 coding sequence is TGTGCCAGCACCGCAGTGGGACAGGGGGTGGGCTACACCTTC. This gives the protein CASTAVGQGVGYTF.